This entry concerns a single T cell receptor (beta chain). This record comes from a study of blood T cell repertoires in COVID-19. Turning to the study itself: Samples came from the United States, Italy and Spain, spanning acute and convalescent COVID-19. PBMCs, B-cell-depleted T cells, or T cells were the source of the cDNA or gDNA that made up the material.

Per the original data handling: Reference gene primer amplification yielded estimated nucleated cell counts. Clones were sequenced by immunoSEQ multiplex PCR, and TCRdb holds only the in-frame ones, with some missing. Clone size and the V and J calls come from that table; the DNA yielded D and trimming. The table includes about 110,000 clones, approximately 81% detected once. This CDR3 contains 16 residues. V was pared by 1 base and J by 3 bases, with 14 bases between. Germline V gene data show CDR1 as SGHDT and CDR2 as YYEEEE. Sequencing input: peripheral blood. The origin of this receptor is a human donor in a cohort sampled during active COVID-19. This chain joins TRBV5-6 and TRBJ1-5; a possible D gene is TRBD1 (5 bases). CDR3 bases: TGTGCCAGCAGCTTGTTTTCCGGACATACCAATCAGCCCCAGCATTTT. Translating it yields CASSLFSGHTNQPQHF.